Each of the 31 T cell receptor beta chains below was sequenced from the same sample in a study of CD8+ T cells in alopecia areata. Treatment reported: oral pan-JAK inhibitor, 5-10 mg twice daily. cDNA reverse transcribed from extracted RNA served as the sequencing template. Sequenced by immunoSEQ multiplex PCR; TCRdb stores in-frame clones only, minus some. The sample holds 75,000 to 100,000 clones; about two thirds are singletons and the top ten take 15% to 20%. The sequenced sample was CD8+ T cells sorted from blood, obtained around week 44, from a patient treated with tofacitinib. These receptor sequences come from a human donor with alopecia areata.

The rearrangement joins TRBV2 to TRBJ2-7; 7 bases agree with TRBD2. This CDR3 region has 13 residues. The germline CDR1 and CDR2 sequences are SNHLY and FYNNEI. V was pared by 7 bases and J by 5 bases, with 8 bases of the junction left unmatched. The CDR3 here is CASKAGPANEQYF. For the CDR3, the DNA is TGTGCCAGCAAAGCGGGGCCGGCTAACGAGCAGTACTTC.

The chain links TRBV29-1 to TRBJ1-2; the D is unclear. Germline V gene lookup returns CDR1 SQVTM and CDR2 ANQGSEA. This CDR3 is built from 11 residues. The germline V and J ends were trimmed by 4 bases and 6 bases, with 9 bases remaining between them. The CDR3 coding sequence is TGCAGCGTTGTATGGGGTAATGGCTACACCTTC. Its protein is CSVVWGNGYTF.

The chain uses TRBV15 and TRBJ1-1, with D unresolved. V was cut by 1 base and J by 3 bases, with 9 bases left in between. Germline assignment: CDR1 LNHNV and CDR2 YYDKDF (reference sequence). The CDR3 runs 14 residues. The CDR3 loop reads CATSRVEGDTEAFF. For the CDR3, the DNA is TGTGCCACCAGCAGAGTTGAAGGTGACACTGAAGCTTTCTTT.

In this sample, this clone turned up a few times. V gene TRBV10-3 combines with J gene TRBJ1-2, with 7 positions matching TRBD1. Germline CDR1 is ENHRY and CDR2 is SYGVKD. The CDR3 loop spans 15 amino acids. With 1 base clipped from V and 8 bases from J, the junction kept 10 bases outside the gene matches. The DNA of the CDR3 is TGTGCCATCAGTGAGTTCGCGACAGGGTCTGAGGGCTACACCTTC. This encodes CAISEFATGSEGYTF.

The chain joins TRBV5-1 to TRBJ1-2; 9 bases are a match to TRBD1. The length of the CDR3 is 12 residues. Germline assignment: CDR1 SGHRS and CDR2 YFSETQ. With V trimmed by 5 bases and J by 6 bases, 2 bases remained unmatched. The CDR3 protein is CASRDRGDGYTF. The CDR3 nucleotides read TGCGCCAGCAGGGACAGGGGCGATGGCTACACCTTC.

V and J are TRBV27 and TRBJ1-5, with 8 bases fitting TRBD1. This CDR3 region has 15 residues. The trim removed 6 bases at V and 5 bases at J, leaving 9 bases unmatched. Germline loops: CDR1 MNHEY, CDR2 SMNVEV (reference sequence). In DNA, the CDR3 is TGTGCCAGCAGACCGGGACAGGAATTTTATCAGCCCCAGCATTTT. It codes for CASRPGQEFYQPQHF.

This chain links TRBV30 with TRBJ1-1; possibly TRBD1 for D (5 bases). Trimming removed 5 bases at V and 8 bases at J, with 12 bases between. Germline CDR1 and CDR2: GTSNPN and SVGIG (reference sequence). The CDR3 contains 11 residues. The CDR3 spells CAWDQGSEAFF. The DNA for the CDR3 is TGTGCCTGGGACCAGGGTTCCGAAGCTTTCTTT.

This clone has more than one count but fewer than ten. V and J are TRBV14 and TRBJ2-1; TRBD2 is a possible D gene (6 bases). Per the germline V gene, CDR1 is SGHDN and CDR2 is FVKESK. V gave up 4 bases and J gave up 0 bases, with 10 bases separating them. This CDR3 has 15 residues. The CDR3 sequence: CASSPMGGSYNEQFF. CDR3 nucleotide sequence: TGTGCCAGCAGCCCTATGGGGGGCTCCTACAATGAGCAGTTCTTC.

The chain links TRBV19 to TRBJ2-1; D call uncertain. From germline, CDR1 is LNHDA and CDR2 SQIVND (reference sequence). This CDR3 spans 13 amino acids. V lost 3 bases to trimming and J lost 5 bases, with 8 bases between them. The CDR3 spells CASSMELHNEQFF. CDR3 DNA: TGTGCCAGTAGTATGGAACTGCACAATGAGCAGTTCTTC. The full variable domain, completed using reference TRBV19 and TRBJ2-1, is DGGITQSPKYLFRKEGQNVTLSCEQNLNHDAMYWYRQDPGQGLRLIYYSQIVNDFQKGDIAEGYSVSREKKESFPLTVTSAQKNPTAFYLCASSMELHNEQFFGPGTRLTVL.

The V gene is TRBV6-5, the J gene TRBJ1-1, with 8 bases fitting TRBD1. CDR1 and CDR2 from the germline V gene are MNHEY and SVGAGI. V trimming: 6 bases; J trimming: 0 bases; junction bases outside the gene matches: 3. The CDR3 totals 14 residues. The CDR3 reads CASRPGQVNTEAFF. The DNA of the CDR3 is TGTGCCAGCAGACCGGGACAGGTGAACACTGAAGCTTTCTTT.

This rearrangement joins TRBV2 to TRBJ2-1; D is possibly TRBD1 (5 bases). V shed 6 bases and J shed 5 bases, with 8 bases lying between them. Per germline, CDR1 SNHLY and CDR2 FYNNEI. This CDR3 spans 12 amino acids. The CDR3 nucleotides read TGTGCCAGCAGAGAGACAGACAATGAGCAGTTCTTC. Its protein is CASRETDNEQFF.

The V gene is TRBV7-3, the J gene TRBJ2-6; D remains ambiguous. CDR1 and CDR2 from the germline V gene are SGHTA and FQGTGA. CDR3 length: 15 amino acids. The V end lost 5 bases, the J end lost 4 bases, and 12 bases lay between the germline ends. CDR3 nucleotides: TGTGCCAGCAGCCCCTATCCGCAGGGGGCCAACGTCCTGACTTTC. Translated, it gives CASSPYPQGANVLTF.

V usage is TRBV4-3 and J usage is TRBJ2-1, with 7 bases identical to TRBD1. The V and J ends lost 2 bases and 9 bases, in that order; junction bases with no gene match: 4. Germline V gene data show CDR1 as LGHNA and CDR2 as YSLEER. CDR3 size: 13 residues. CDR3 coding DNA: TGCGCCAGCAGCCAAAAGACAGGGCCTGAGCAGTTCTTC. Its protein is CASSQKTGPEQFF.

CDR3 bases: TGTGCCAGCAGTGGAATTGCGGACGGGGAGCTGTTTTTT. The encoded protein is CASSGIADGELFF. This chain uses TRBV6-4 with TRBJ2-2; D gene unclear. Germline loops: CDR1 MRHNA, CDR2 SNTAGT. This CDR3 comprises 13 residues. The V gene lost 4 bases and the J gene lost 7 bases, with 10 bases spanning the gap.

This chain joins TRBV30 and TRBJ1-1, with TRBD1 matching over 7 bases. With 0 bases clipped from V and 7 bases from J, the junction kept 5 bases outside the gene matches. The CDR3 spans 13 residues. Looked up from germline, CDR1 is GTSNPN and CDR2 is SVGIG (reference sequence). CDR3 sequence reads: CAWSVGQGGEAFF. The CDR3, as DNA: TGTGCCTGGAGTGTCGGGCAGGGGGGTGAAGCTTTCTTT.

This rearrangement joins TRBV30 to TRBJ1-1; D might be TRBD1 (5 bases). This CDR3 has 14 amino acids. From germline, CDR1 is GTSNPN and CDR2 SVGIG (reference sequence). The V gene lost 3 bases and the J gene lost 2 bases, with 13 bases spanning the gap. The CDR3 reads CAWSERTTNTEAFF. CDR3 sequence (DNA): TGTGCCTGGAGCGAGCGGACAACCAACACTGAAGCTTTCTTT.

This clone was detected only a few times. J is TRBJ2-5 and V is TRBV6-5; D uncertain. Looked up from germline, CDR1 is MNHEY and CDR2 is SVGAGI. V shed 6 bases and J shed 5 bases, with 13 bases lying between them. The CDR3 consists of 13 residues. CDR3 nucleotides: TGTGCCAGCAGACCCGACCGAGAGGAGACCCAGTACTTC. It translates to CASRPDREETQYF.

The gene calls are TRBV29-1 and TRBJ1-3, with D possibly being TRBD1 (5 bases). The CDR3 spans 15 residues. Germline V lookup: CDR1 SQVTM, CDR2 ANQGSEA. Trimming took 6 bases from V and 0 from J, leaving 15 bases between them. The CDR3 sequence is CSVAGTDSSGNTIYF. The CDR3 coding sequence is TGCAGCGTGGCAGGGACCGATAGCTCTGGAAACACCATATATTTT.

The V gene is TRBV18, the J gene TRBJ1-2; D remains ambiguous. V lost 0 bases to trimming and J lost 4 bases, with 6 bases between them. Germline V gene lookup returns CDR1 KGHSH and CDR2 LQKENI. The CDR3 covers 13 residues. CDR3 protein: CASSPPVSYGYTF. The CDR3 DNA follows: TGTGCCAGCTCACCACCGGTCAGCTATGGCTACACCTTC.

This chain uses TRBV13 with TRBJ2-5, with D unresolved. V dropped 4 bases and J dropped 1 base, with 13 bases sitting between them. This CDR3 is built from 15 residues. Germline V gene sequence: CDR1 PRHDT, CDR2 FYEKMQ (reference sequence). The CDR3 reads CASSSYPDGQETQYF. The CDR3 coding sequence is TGTGCCAGCAGCTCTTACCCGGACGGCCAAGAGACCCAGTACTTC.

The chain has TRBV19 and TRBJ1-1, with D uncertain. The germline V gene encodes CDR1 LNHDA and CDR2 SQIVND (reference sequence). The CDR3 is 13 residues long. V lost 4 bases to trimming and J lost 4 bases, with 10 bases between them. CDR3 DNA sequence: TGTGCCAGTAGTAAAGACATGAGCACTGAAGCTTTCTTT. This gives the protein CASSKDMSTEAFF.

The CDR3 sequence is CSVDYRGVGELFF. The CDR3 region has the DNA TGCAGCGTTGATTACAGGGGGGTCGGGGAGCTGTTTTTT. V and J are TRBV29-1 and TRBJ2-2; 8 nucleotides align to TRBD1. Looked up from germline, CDR1 is SQVTM and CDR2 is ANQGSEA. With V trimmed by 3 bases and J by 7 bases, 4 bases remained unmatched. This CDR3 is 13 amino acids long.

The chain combines TRBV7-9 with TRBJ1-2; D gene uncertain. Deletions cut 0 bases from V and 0 bases from J, with 8 bases between. The CDR3 is made up of 15 amino acids. From germline, CDR1 is SEHNR and CDR2 FQNEAQ (reference sequence). The CDR3 spells CASSLASATNYGYTF. CDR3 nucleotide sequence: TGTGCCAGCAGCTTAGCGTCGGCGACTAACTATGGCTACACCTTC.

The rearrangement joins TRBV13 to TRBJ2-3; D not certain. Per germline, CDR1 PRHDT and CDR2 FYEKMQ (reference sequence). The CDR3 is 13 amino acids. V lost 3 bases and J lost 5, with 9 bases in between. CDR3 sequence reads: CASSLYDQDTQYF. The CDR3 nucleotides read TGTGCCAGCAGCTTGTATGATCAAGATACGCAGTATTTT.

The rearrangement links TRBV5-6 to TRBJ2-1, with 8 bases matching TRBD2. The CDR3 length is 14 residues. Trimming at V came to 5 bases and at J to 15 bases, leaving 16 bases not matched to a gene. Germline loops: CDR1 SGHDT, CDR2 YYEEEE. As DNA, the CDR3 is TGTGCCAGCAGTTCAGGGACTAGTTTGGACGAGGCGTTCTTC. It yields the protein CASSSGTSLDEAFF.

The chain links TRBV7-6 to TRBJ2-7, with a weak D call TRBD1 (5 bases). The V end lost 5 bases, the J end lost 5 bases, and 19 bases lay between the germline ends. The CDR3 loop spans 15 amino acids. Germline V gives CDR1 SGHVS, CDR2 FNYEAQ. The DNA of the CDR3 is TGTGCCAGCAGCCAATATGACAGTCTTGGGGACGAGCAGTACTTC. Its protein is CASSQYDSLGDEQYF.

This clone is medium-sized (0.01 to 0.1%) in the sample. The J gene is TRBJ2-1, the V gene TRBV6-4, with a possible D match to TRBD1 (7 bases). This CDR3 region has 15 residues. Germline V CDR1 and CDR2: MRHNA, SNTAGT. Deletions cut 6 bases from V and 5 bases from J, with 17 bases between. The CDR3 is CASREEPGGNNEQFF. CDR3 nucleotide sequence: TGTGCCAGCAGAGAAGAGCCAGGGGGGAACAATGAGCAGTTCTTC.

CDR3 in amino acids: CASSGPAKNIQYF. The DNA of the CDR3 is TGTGCCAGCAGCGGTCCAGCCAAAAACATTCAGTACTTC. This chain connects TRBV9 to TRBJ2-4; D uncertain. Germline CDR1 is SGDLS and CDR2 is YYNGEE. The V end lost 3 bases, the J end lost 0 bases, and 4 bases lay between the germline ends. The CDR3 spans 13 residues. Looking up the rest from reference TRBV9 and TRBJ2-4 gives the full variable domain: DSGVTQTPKHLITATGQRVTLRCSPRSGDLSVYWYQQSLDQGLQFLIQYYNGEERAKGNILERFSAQQFPDLHSELNLSSLELGDSALYFCASSGPAKNIQYFGAGTRLSVL.

Note on this clone: Additional DNA sequences in this sample encode the identical CDR3. The V and J genes are TRBV10-3 and TRBJ1-2; TRBD1 might be the D (6 bases). V lost 5 bases and J lost 5, with 12 bases in between. Germline V lookup: CDR1 ENHRY, CDR2 SYGVKD. CDR3 size: 13 residues. This chain's CDR3 is CAISPGQGYGYTF. The CDR3 nucleotides are TGTGCCATCAGTCCGGGCCAGGGGTATGGCTACACCTTC.

The rearrangement joins TRBV9 to TRBJ2-2; 7 nucleotides agree with TRBD2. The CDR3 totals 13 residues. The J segment lost 4 bases and the V segment lost 8 bases, leaving 5 bases of the junction unmatched. The germline gives CDR1 SGDLS, CDR2 YYNGEE. For the CDR3, the DNA is TGTGCCAGTCAGCGGGGATCCACCGGGGAGCTGTTTTTT. This encodes CASQRGSTGELFF. The variable domain in full, completed from reference TRBV9 and TRBJ2-2, reads DSGVTQTPKHLITATGQRVTLRCSPRSGDLSVYWYQQSLDQGLQFLIQYYNGEERAKGNILERFSAQQFPDLHSELNLSSLELGDSALYFCASQRGSTGELFFGEGSRLTVL.

This sequence joins TRBV5-6 and TRBJ1-1, with D uncertain. V dropped 2 bases and J dropped 1 base, with 9 bases sitting between them. Germline CDR1 and CDR2: SGHDT and YYEEEE. The CDR3 extends over 14 amino acids. The CDR3 protein is CASSFYSSNTEAFF. DNA for the CDR3: TGTGCCAGCAGCTTTTATAGCTCGAACACTGAAGCTTTCTTT.